This TCR beta chain was recovered during a study of blood T cell repertoires in COVID-19. Study background: Samples came from the United States, Italy and Spain, spanning acute and convalescent COVID-19.

V shed 0 bases and J 5 bases; nucleotides not matched to a gene: 7. Germline CDR1 SGHKS, CDR2 YYEKEE (reference sequence). CDR3 length: 16 residues. Source study methods: Amplifying reference gene primers gave estimates of nucleated cell counts. Generated by immunoSEQ multiplex PCR, the TCRdb table keeps only in-frame clones and is missing some. V and J calls and clone size are copied from that table; D and trimming were computed from the DNA. The table includes approximately 200,000 clones, about 82% detected once. The clonotype was recovered from a woman aged 25 to 45 with acute or convalescent COVID-19. This rearrangement joins TRBV5-5 to TRBJ2-5, with 10 bases fitting TRBD1. The material sequenced was peripheral blood. CDR3 nucleotide sequence: TGTGCCAGCAGCTTGGGGGACAGGGGCAACACCGAGACCCAGTACTTC. Residues: CASSLGDRGNTETQYF.